The table lists the clone carrying this TCR beta chain with a few counts. Antigen unknown. The sample is drawn from a study of beta chain features in type 1 diabetes. Study-wide findings and caveats: Patients with type 1 diabetes carried fewer insertions and had more deletions at their VDJ junctions. Shortening that was moderate but significant affected the TCRB CDR3s of Type 1 diabetes patients in all four CD4+ subsets.

The germline CDR1 and CDR2 sequences are SQVTM and ANQGSEA. V lost 0 bases to trimming and J lost 1 base, with 11 bases between them. The CDR3 sequence is 15 residues long. The study reverse transcribed the entire isolated RNA, so it sequenced expressed TCRB transcripts. Naive, central memory and regulatory T cell samples came to a mean of approximately 3.57 million reads. Here immunoSEQ multiplex PCR was the method, and the copy in TCRdb shows in-frame clones only, minus some. Among hundreds of thousands of clones listed, around 15% were seen once. Markers CD45RO/CCR7/CD25/CD127/CD95/CD27 served to sort CD4+ naive, central memory, regulatory and stem cell-like memory cells.

The material sequenced was naive CD4+ T cells from blood. The receptor was isolated from a man aged 18-30 years with type 1 diabetes. This chain links TRBV29-1 with TRBJ2-3; tentative D call: TRBD2 (5 bases). The chain's CDR3 is CSVEDLRRGTDTQYF. CDR3 coding DNA: TGCAGCGTTGAAGATCTGCGGCGGGGCACAGATACGCAGTATTTT.